The subject of this entry is one TCR beta chain. The antigen is unknown. The V and J ends lost 3 bases and 2 bases respectively, with 13 bases between them. CDR3 length: 16 residues. Germline assignment: CDR1 LNHDA and CDR2 SQIVND (reference sequence). These data originate in a study of cytomegalovirus exposure and HLA in healthy donors. Overall study findings and caveats: Data from an earlier analysis indicated that most TCR beta V segments were productive either about 90% or about 30% of the time.

PCR employed 60 Vbeta and 13 Jbeta primers. TCRdb's table, derived via immunoSEQ multiplex PCR, lists solely in-frame clones and lacks some. Of approximately 190,000 clones listed, 82% are singletons. The sequence came from a woman between 45 and 60 years old in good health and CMV-seropositive. Material for sequencing was PBMCs. The rearrangement uses TRBV19 and TRBJ2-2; TRBD1 might be the D (5 bases). CDR3 sequence (DNA): TGTGCCAGTAGTATTCCTGACAGACCTAACACCGGGGAGCTGTTTTTT. Translation gives CASSIPDRPNTGELFF. The entire variable domain, with the rest obtained from reference TRBV19 and TRBJ2-2, is as follows: DGGITQSPKYLFRKEGQNVTLSCEQNLNHDAMYWYRQDPGQGLRLIYYSQIVNDFQKGDIAEGYSVSREKKESFPLTVTSAQKNPTAFYLCASSIPDRPNTGELFFGEGSRLTVL.